This T cell receptor (beta chain) came from a study of identical twins. Study-level findings and limits: Low generation probability was overrepresented in out-of-frame alpha sequences shared by twins. There is a chance that invariant MAIT and iNKT cells partially muddied zero-insertion analyses. Excess sharing between twins was weaker in beta out-of-frame sequences.

This CDR3 has 12 amino acids. With 4 bases removed from V and 9 bases from J, the gap between germline ends came to 11 bases. Looked up from germline, CDR1 is SGDLS and CDR2 is YYNGEE. For this clonotype: The antigen is not known.

TCRdb called the 5' RACE reads again in MiXCR, with one record for every CDR3 protein. This repertoire shows 400,000 to 500,000 distinct CDR3 sequences, around an eighth found once; its top ten account for approximately 1%. The data were also submitted as part of a second study, on yellow fever vaccine responses in identical twins. This second study says: Reportedly, twins' vaccine T cell responses looked partly convergent and partly personalized.

The V gene is TRBV9, the J gene TRBJ2-1, with D unclear. The sample consisted of CD4+ T cells sorted from blood. The origin of this receptor is a woman in her late teens or twenties in good health. The CDR3 loop reads CASSFSSGEQFF. Written as DNA, the CDR3 is TGTGCCAGCAGCTTTAGCTCGGGTGAGCAGTTCTTC.